Listed below are T cell receptor beta chains from one sample, sequenced in a study of T-cell reconstitution after alpha-beta-depleted transplantation in children. A single record per CDR3 protein comes from TCRdb applying MiXCR to the PCR reads. The sample lists about 72,000 distinct CDR3 sequences; 6% to 8% were seen once. The sample here was PBMCs from the stem cell graft donor, taken from the stem cell graft. The origin of the receptors is a human donor who donated a stem cell graft to a child with acute lymphoblastic leukemia. The CDR3 runs from the conserved cysteine through the conserved F or W. A D gene is named only where the DNA matches it firmly. The size entry is marked missing in some rows and otherwise reads once, few, many or a size class.

D gene,J gene,clone size,V gene,CDR3 protein,CDR3 DNA
.,TRBJ1-1,.,TRBV5-6,CASSLDGQTIMNTEAFF,TGTGCCAGCAGCTTAGACGGACAGACCATAATGAACACTGAAGCTTTCTTT
.,TRBJ1-1,few,TRBV7-6,CASSLVGGEAFF,TGTGCCAGCAGCTTAGTGGGCGGCGAAGCTTTCTTT
TRBD1,TRBJ1-2,.,TRBV11-2,CASSFPDRLYGYTF,TGTGCCAGCAGCTTCCCGGACAGGCTCTATGGCTACACCTTC
.,TRBJ2-1,few,TRBV7-3,CASSENRVFHGEQFF,TGTGCCAGCAGTGAAAATAGGGTTTTCCATGGTGAGCAGTTCTTC
TRBD2,TRBJ2-3,few,TRBV20-1,CSARRPTSGRTDTQYF,TGCAGTGCTCGCCGTCCGACTAGCGGGAGAACGGATACGCAGTATTTT
.,TRBJ1-5,.,TRBV19,CASSMAGVSNQPQHF,TGTGCCAGTAGTATGGCCGGGGTTAGCAATCAGCCCCAGCATTTT
TRBD1,TRBJ2-3,many,TRBV5-1,CASSFDRGQDTQYF,TGCGCCAGCAGCTTCGACAGGGGTCAGGATACGCAGTATTTT
TRBD1,TRBJ2-5,few,TRBV5-4,CASSFGQGQETQYF,TGTGCCAGCAGCTTCGGACAGGGTCAGGAGACCCAGTACTTC
TRBD1,TRBJ1-2,many,TRBV6-5,CASSYSGGQGAAGYTF,TGTGCCAGCAGTTACTCTGGGGGACAGGGGGCGGCTGGCTACACCTTC
TRBD2,TRBJ2-3,many,TRBV10-3,CAIRTSGSSDTQYF,TGTGCCATCAGAACTAGCGGGTCTTCGGATACGCAGTATTTT
TRBD2,TRBJ2-2,.,TRBV5-1,CASNAGVAGELFF,TGCGCCAGCAATGCGGGAGTCGCCGGGGAGCTGTTTTTT
TRBD2,TRBJ2-1,many,TRBV20-1,CSARGQRGGNEQFF,TGCAGTGCTAGAGGCCAGCGGGGTGGTAATGAGCAGTTCTTC
.,TRBJ1-1,many,TRBV10-3,CAIGQSMNTEAFF,TGTGCCATCGGACAGTCGATGAACACTGAAGCTTTCTTT
.,TRBJ2-1,few,TRBV6-4,CASSDSEGASNEQFF,TGTGCCAGCAGTGACTCGGAGGGGGCGTCAAATGAGCAGTTCTTC
TRBD1,TRBJ2-2,many,TRBV2,CASSERQGWGTGELFF,TGTGCCAGCAGTGAAAGACAGGGGTGGGGCACCGGGGAGCTGTTTTTT
.,TRBJ2-7,few,TRBV7-8,CASSSDSSYEQYF,TGTGCCAGCAGTTCGGACAGCTCCTACGAGCAGTACTTC
.,TRBJ2-1,many,TRBV5-1,CASSLRRELEQFF,TGCGCCAGCAGCTTGCGCAGGGAGCTTGAGCAGTTCTTC
.,TRBJ1-4,many,TRBV7-2,CASSLVSYDEKLFF,TGTGCCAGCAGCTTGGTGTCCTATGATGAAAAACTGTTTTTT
.,TRBJ1-6,many,TRBV10-3,CAISDRPNSPLHF,TGTGCCATCAGTGACAGGCCCAATTCACCCCTCCACTTT
TRBD2,TRBJ2-3,many,TRBV10-3,CAIGLAGGPDTQYF,TGTGCCATCGGACTAGCGGGGGGCCCAGATACGCAGTATTTT
.,TRBJ2-7,many,TRBV20-1,CSASDSGRNYEQYF,TGCAGTGCTAGCGACAGTGGGAGAAACTACGAGCAGTACTTC
.,TRBJ2-1,.,TRBV28,CASSLWQGYNEQFF,TGTGCCAGCAGTTTATGGCAGGGATACAATGAGCAGTTCTTC
.,TRBJ1-3,many,TRBV20-1,CSAREGQRNTIYF,TGCAGTGCTAGAGAGGGGCAAAGAAACACCATATATTTT
TRBD1,TRBJ2-2,.,TRBV2,CASSVDRATGELFF,TGTGCCAGCAGTGTGGACAGGGCGACCGGGGAGCTGTTTTTT
TRBD2,TRBJ2-7,many,TRBV4-1,CASSRLAGVDLYEQYF,TGCGCCAGCAGCCGACTAGCGGGAGTCGATCTGTACGAGCAGTACTTC
.,TRBJ2-1,many,TRBV20-1,CSAPTLQGNEQFF,TGCAGTGCCCCGACCTTACAGGGAAATGAGCAGTTCTTC
.,TRBJ2-1,many,TRBV7-9,CASSSSNYNEQFF,TGTGCCAGCAGCTCATCCAACTACAATGAGCAGTTCTTC
TRBD1,TRBJ1-2,.,TRBV19,CASTPGGQGNYGYTF,TGTGCCAGTACCCCCGGAGGACAGGGAAACTATGGCTACACCTTC
TRBD2,TRBJ2-3,many,TRBV5-1,CASSSRGTSGESQYF,TGCGCCAGCAGCTCCCGGGGGACTAGCGGGGAGTCGCAGTATTTT
.,TRBJ2-7,few,TRBV6-2/TRBV6-3,CASSPHSYEQYF,TGTGCCAGCAGTCCTCACTCCTACGAGCAGTACTTC
TRBD1,TRBJ2-5,many,TRBV3-1,CASSQAGQGGKETQYF,TGTGCCAGCAGCCAAGCGGGACAGGGGGGAAAGGAGACCCAGTACTTC
TRBD2,TRBJ2-5,.,TRBV20-1,CSASPEGLAGPETQYF,TGCAGTGCTAGCCCGGAGGGACTAGCGGGTCCTGAGACCCAGTACTTC
.,TRBJ1-5,many,TRBV11-3,CASSLDDIRQPQHF,TGTGCCAGCAGCTTAGACGACATCAGGCAGCCCCAGCATTTT
TRBD1,TRBJ2-2,.,TRBV27,CASSRDLTGGYTGELFF,TGTGCCAGCAGTAGAGACTTGACAGGGGGCTACACCGGGGAGCTGTTTTTT
.,TRBJ1-3,many,TRBV28,CASSLGHLSGNTIYF,TGTGCCAGCAGTCTCGGACACCTCTCTGGAAACACCATATATTTT
.,TRBJ2-6,.,TRBV7-8,CASSLRRTAISGANVLTF,TGTGCCAGCAGCTTGAGGAGGACGGCTATTTCTGGGGCCAACGTCCTGACTTTC
TRBD2,TRBJ2-7,many,TRBV3-1,CASSHWTSGRLSEQYF,TGTGCCAGCAGCCATTGGACTAGCGGGCGTCTCTCCGAGCAGTACTTC
.,TRBJ2-5,.,TRBV12-3/TRBV12-4,CASSFFQGGTQYF,TGTGCCAGCAGTTTTTTCCAGGGGGGGACCCAGTACTTC
.,TRBJ1-5,many,TRBV7-2,CASSLRSGVDQPQHF,TGTGCCAGCAGCTTAAGGTCAGGGGTGGATCAGCCCCAGCATTTT
TRBD1,TRBJ2-1,.,TRBV19,CASSRTGGASWEQFF,TGTGCCAGTAGTAGGACAGGGGGCGCTAGCTGGGAGCAGTTCTTC
.,TRBJ1-1,.,TRBV18,CASSPSFVGGTEAFF,TGTGCCAGCTCACCTTCATTCGTCGGGGGTACTGAAGCTTTCTTT
.,TRBJ2-2,many,TRBV28,CASSFPGELFF,TGTGCCAGCAGTTTTCCCGGGGAGCTGTTTTTT
.,TRBJ1-2,many,TRBV4-3,CASSQDERQDYGYTF,TGCGCCAGCAGCCAAGATGAAAGACAGGACTATGGCTACACCTTC
.,TRBJ2-2,.,TRBV29-1,CSVDGSTGELFF,TGCAGCGTTGACGGATCCACCGGGGAGCTGTTTTTT
TRBD2,TRBJ2-1,many,TRBV5-1,CASSGTIGPSSYNEQFF,TGCGCCAGCAGCGGGACTATCGGGCCCAGCTCCTACAATGAGCAGTTCTTC
.,TRBJ2-1,many,TRBV3-1,CASSQVAEVEQFF,TGTGCCAGCAGCCAAGTCGCCGAGGTTGAGCAGTTCTTC
TRBD2,TRBJ2-6,many,TRBV5-1,CASSPGLAGVGANVLTF,TGCGCCAGCAGCCCAGGACTAGCGGGAGTTGGGGCCAACGTCCTGACTTTC
.,TRBJ1-2,many,TRBV19,CASSIPTSGHYGYTF,TGTGCCAGTAGTATCCCGACAAGCGGGCACTATGGCTACACCTTC
TRBD1,TRBJ2-1,many,TRBV6-1,CASRSVTGTGNGEQFF,TGTGCCAGCAGAAGCGTGACCGGGACAGGGAATGGTGAGCAGTTCTTC
.,TRBJ2-7,.,TRBV19,CASGNNEQYF,TGTGCCAGTGGAAACAACGAGCAGTACTTC
.,TRBJ2-3,few,TRBV9,CASSVWGAGITDTQYF,TGTGCCAGCAGCGTATGGGGGGCCGGCATCACAGATACGCAGTATTTT
.,TRBJ1-1,.,TRBV5-6,CAIGPARTAFVRKTEAFF,TGTGCCATCGGCCCGGCGAGAACGGCATTCGTACGGAAAACTGAAGCTTTCTTT
TRBD1,TRBJ2-7,few,TRBV5-1,CASSLGQGVINYEQYF,TGCGCCAGCAGCTTGGGACAGGGGGTGATTAACTACGAGCAGTACTTC